One and the same sample provided the 20 T cell receptor beta chains below, sequenced in a study of beta chain features in type 1 diabetes (dated 2018 in TCRdb). Points the paper makes about the study in general: Type 1 diabetes patients showed a moderate but significant shortening of TCRB CDR3 length in all four CD4+ subsets.

These receptors' antigens are unknown. The library was obtained by the immunoSEQ multiplex PCR assay. The High Capacity cDNA Reverse Transcription Kit was used to reverse transcribe all of the isolated RNA, meaning that expressed TCRB transcripts were what got sequenced. Here the immuneACCESS table is served through TCRdb, limited to in-frame sequences with V and J called. Missing clones are a known gap in these copies; in checked studies unresolved V genes cover under half, and the rest lacks a known reason. The sample table lists under 300,000 clones, 11% of them with a count of one. Of the sample, over 0.015% falls within the top ten clones. The sequenced sample was naive CD4+ T cells from blood. The sample's cell subset or site label, in plain terms: true naive CD4+ T cells. These receptors were collected from a man aged 30 to 39 with type 1 diabetes.

This clone was observed a few times. The V call is TRBV9, the J call TRBJ1-6; 7 positions agree with TRBD1. Germline assignment: CDR1 SGDLS and CDR2 YYNGEE. This CDR3 contains 15 residues. V trimming: 4 bases; J trimming: 5 bases; junction bases outside the gene matches: 6. The DNA of the CDR3 is TGTGCCAGCAGCCCCCGCGGGACAGATAATTCACCCCTCCACTTT. Translation gives CASSPRGTDNSPLHF.

The chain joins TRBV19 to TRBJ2-7; 9 positions match TRBD1. Per germline, CDR1 LNHDA and CDR2 SQIVND (reference sequence). Trimming removed 4 bases from V and 2 bases from J; junction bases left unmatched: 12. This CDR3 is 17 amino acids long. The CDR3 is CASSTNRGPRSTYEQYF. In DNA, the CDR3 is TGTGCCAGTAGTACTAACAGGGGGCCGCGATCTACCTACGAGCAGTACTTC.

This clone has only a few counts. This sequence joins TRBV9 and TRBJ2-3, with 9 bases lining up with TRBD1. Germline V CDR1 and CDR2: SGDLS, YYNGEE. The CDR3 is 16 amino acids. V shed 4 bases and J 4 bases; nucleotides not matched to a gene: 10. The chain's CDR3 is CASSKQGARRADTQYF. The CDR3 DNA sequence: TGTGCCAGCAGCAAACAGGGGGCTAGGCGGGCAGATACGCAGTATTTT.

This clone was detected only a few times. The rearrangement uses TRBV18 and TRBJ1-1, with a possible D match to TRBD1 (5 bases). The V and J ends lost 3 bases and 4 bases respectively, with 9 bases between them. CDR1 is KGHSH, CDR2 LQKENI, per germline. The CDR3 consists of 13 residues. The CDR3 nucleotides read TGTGCCAGCTCACCCCTAGACAGCACTGAAGCTTTCTTT. Amino acid sequence: CASSPLDSTEAFF.

Only a few counts were recorded for this clone. The chain joins TRBV10-3 to TRBJ2-3; the match to TRBD2 covers 10 bases. Germline V gene lookup returns CDR1 ENHRY and CDR2 SYGVKD. The CDR3 is 16 amino acids. V shed 4 bases, J shed 4 bases, and the junction held 8 bases outside the gene matches. The CDR3 bases are TGTGCCATCAGTGCTTGGAGCGGGGGGGCGGCAGATACGCAGTATTTT. Amino acid sequence: CAISAWSGGAADTQYF.

The V and J genes are TRBV2 and TRBJ2-1, with 7 nucleotides matching TRBD1. Germline loops: CDR1 SNHLY, CDR2 FYNNEI. The CDR3 extends over 16 amino acids. J gave up 2 bases and V 6 bases, and 10 bases lay outside the gene matches. The CDR3 protein is CASSTGATPTYNEQFF. The CDR3 nucleotides read TGTGCCAGCAGCACAGGGGCAACGCCAACCTACAATGAGCAGTTCTTC.

This sequence joins TRBV4-1 and TRBJ1-1; D not resolved. The V and J ends lost 5 bases and 0 bases respectively, with 13 bases between them. Per germline, CDR1 MGHRA and CDR2 YSYEKL. This CDR3 comprises 15 residues. The CDR3 DNA follows: TGCGCCAGCAGCACTTTGGGCAGTATGAACACTGAAGCTTTCTTT. It translates to CASSTLGSMNTEAFF.

This clone has just a few counts. The J gene is TRBJ2-2, the V gene TRBV19; 7 bases line up with TRBD1. This CDR3 has 12 amino acids. J gave up 8 bases and V 4 bases, and 1 base lay outside the gene matches. Germline V CDR1 and CDR2: LNHDA, SQIVND (reference sequence). This chain's CDR3 is CASSTTGGELFF. The CDR3 bases are TGTGCCAGTAGTACGACAGGGGGGGAGCTGTTTTTT.

V and J are TRBV10-3 and TRBJ2-5, with D possibly matching TRBD1 (5 bases). V was cut by 6 bases and J by 2 bases, with 13 bases left in between. From germline, CDR1 is ENHRY and CDR2 SYGVKD. CDR3 size: 14 residues. CDR3 coding DNA: TGTGCCATCAGCCTGGGGCTGGGACAAGAGACCCAGTACTTC. It codes for CAISLGLGQETQYF.

The chain uses TRBV18 and TRBJ1-2, with D maybe TRBD1 (5 bases). V lost 6 bases and J 4 bases, leaving 12 bases between the germline ends. This CDR3 region has 13 residues. Germline V gene data show CDR1 as KGHSH and CDR2 as LQKENI. CDR3 DNA sequence: TGTGCCAGCTCGCCGGGGGAGCTCTATGGCTACACCTTC. It is translated as CASSPGELYGYTF.

This clone was seen only a few times. The rearrangement links TRBV29-1 to TRBJ2-3; possibly TRBD2 for D (6 bases). CDR3 length: 13 residues. Germline V lookup: CDR1 SQVTM, CDR2 ANQGSEA. Trimming stripped 4 bases from V and 0 bases from J, with 8 bases between. The CDR3 sequence: CSVGGISTDTQYF. In nucleotides, the CDR3 is TGCAGCGTTGGCGGGATCAGCACAGATACGCAGTATTTT.

This clone occurred a few times. The chain uses TRBV28 and TRBJ2-7; 12 nucleotides line up with TRBD1. This CDR3 is 16 amino acids long. The germline gives CDR1 MDHEN, CDR2 SYDVKM. V trimming: 5 bases; J trimming: 5 bases; junction bases outside the gene matches: 10. The CDR3 sequence is CASSLMRDRGLHEQYF. CDR3 bases: TGTGCCAGCAGTCTAATGCGGGACAGGGGGCTCCACGAGCAGTACTTC. Full variable domain (missing parts from reference TRBV28 and TRBJ2-7): DVKVTQSSRYLVKRTGEKVFLECVQDMDHENMFWYRQDPGLGLRLIYFSYDVKMKEKGDIPEGYSVSREKKERFSLILESASTNQTSMYLCASSLMRDRGLHEQYFGPGTRLTVT.

In this sample, this clone turned up a few times. The V call is TRBV14, the J call TRBJ1-6, with unresolved D. Per the germline V gene, CDR1 is SGHDN and CDR2 is FVKESK. V dropped 1 base and J dropped 9 bases, with 13 bases sitting between them. This CDR3 contains 15 residues. This CDR3 is CASSQGYGGGSPLHF. The DNA of the CDR3 is TGTGCCAGCAGCCAAGGATACGGAGGCGGTTCACCCCTCCACTTT.

This clone came up a few times. This chain links TRBV7-9 with TRBJ2-7, with 7 positions matching TRBD1. The germline V gene encodes CDR1 SEHNR and CDR2 FQNEAQ (reference sequence). V lost 6 bases, J lost 2 bases, and 7 bases stayed unmatched. The CDR3 consists of 14 residues. The CDR3 spells CASRAGGPAYEQYF. The CDR3 nucleotides are TGTGCCAGCAGGGCAGGGGGACCCGCCTACGAGCAGTACTTC.

This clone was seen only a few times. The chain links TRBV7-8 to TRBJ2-4; a possible D gene is TRBD1 (6 bases). Germline lookup yields CDR1 SGHVS and CDR2 FQNEAQ. The CDR3 contains 16 residues. Trimming took off 5 bases at V and 0 bases at J, with 14 bases between the two ends. The CDR3 sequence: CASSEWGQLAKNIQYF. The CDR3, as DNA: TGTGCCAGCAGCGAATGGGGACAACTAGCCAAAAACATTCAGTACTTC.

The chain has TRBV7-9 and TRBJ2-3; TRBD1 is a possible D gene (6 bases). Germline CDR1 reads SEHNR; CDR2 reads FQNEAQ (reference sequence). The CDR3 spans 13 residues. V gave up 4 bases and J gave up 5 bases, with 10 bases separating them. The CDR3 DNA is TGTGCCAGCAGCTCATCAGGGGTAGATACGCAGTATTTT. It encodes CASSSSGVDTQYF.

CDR3 amino acids: CASSLRGSDNEQFF. The CDR3 nucleotides read TGTGCCAGCAGCTTAAGAGGTTCGGACAATGAGCAGTTCTTC. The chain uses TRBV7-9 and TRBJ2-1, with no clear D. This CDR3 comprises 14 residues. The germline V gene encodes CDR1 SEHNR and CDR2 FQNEAQ (reference sequence). Trimming cost V 2 bases and J 5 bases, with 10 bases left between them.

This clone showed up just a few times. V and J are TRBV9 and TRBJ1-4; D ambiguous. This CDR3 is 13 amino acids long. Trimming stripped 10 bases from V and 8 bases from J, with 18 bases between. Germline values: CDR1 SGDLS, CDR2 YYNGEE. The CDR3 DNA reads as TGTGCCGGGCGTCGCGAGCCTCCGGAAAAACTGTTTTTT. Translation: CAGRREPPEKLFF.

This chain links TRBV9 with TRBJ2-5; perhaps TRBD2 as D (6 bases). CDR1 is SGDLS, CDR2 YYNGEE, per germline. This CDR3 has 16 amino acids. V lost 4 bases and J 6 bases, leaving 22 bases between the germline ends. CDR3 protein: CASSPPGTGGTKTQYF. Here the CDR3 DNA reads TGTGCCAGCAGCCCCCCCGGGACTGGGGGGACGAAGACCCAGTACTTC.

The chain joins TRBV7-2 to TRBJ2-3; D unclear. The CDR3 has 12 residues. Germline V gene sequence: CDR1 SGHTA, CDR2 FQGNSA. V was trimmed by 1 base and J by 9 bases, leaving 8 bases between them. Here the CDR3 DNA reads TGTGCCAGCAGCTTAGGCTTCGAGACGCAGTATTTT. Its protein is CASSLGFETQYF. Based on the CDR3 plus reference TRBV7-2 and TRBJ2-3, the full variable domain is GAGVSQSPSNKVTEKGKDVELRCDPISGHTALYWYRQSLGQGLEFLIYFQGNSAPDKSGLPSDRFSAERTGGSVSTLTIQRTQQEDSAVYLCASSLGFETQYFGPGTRLTVL.